The 18 T cell receptor beta chains presented below share a single source sample, sequenced in a study of CD8+ T cells in alopecia areata. TCR sequencing used cDNA made by reverse transcription of extracted RNA. The method was immunoSEQ multiplex PCR; TCRdb's version includes in-frame clones alone and lacks a portion of them. The table lists around 120,000 clones, around 45% of them singletons. The specimen was NKG2D-low CD8+ T cells sorted from blood. All receptors derive from a human donor with alopecia areata.

The chain joins TRBV30 to TRBJ2-1; the D gene is possibly TRBD2 (5 bases). Germline V gene lookup returns CDR1 GTSNPN and CDR2 SVGIG (reference sequence). The CDR3 is 14 residues long. V lost 5 bases, J lost 6 bases, and 17 bases lay in between. CDR3 amino acids: CAWETTHSGNEQFF. CDR3 DNA sequence: TGTGCCTGGGAGACTACCCACTCCGGCAATGAGCAGTTCTTC. Variable domain in full (rest from reference TRBV30 and TRBJ2-1): SQTIHQWPATLVQPVGSPLSLECTVEGTSNPNLYWYRQAAGRGLQLLFYSVGIGQISSEVPQNLSASRPQDRQFILSSKKLLLSDSGFYLCAWETTHSGNEQFFGPGTRLTVL.

This chain connects TRBV4-1 to TRBJ2-3, with D hard to call. CDR1 is MGHRA, CDR2 YSYEKL, per germline. Trimming removed 0 bases at V and 2 bases at J, with 15 bases between. CDR3 length equals 17 residues. CDR3 DNA: TGCGCCAGCAGCCAAGAGGGGTCCAGGTTGTTCACAGATACGCAGTATTTT. It codes for CASSQEGSRLFTDTQYF.

This chain links TRBV30 with TRBJ2-4; no firm D call. Per germline, CDR1 GTSNPN and CDR2 SVGIG (reference sequence). The CDR3 is made up of 16 amino acids. Trimming left V 1 base short and J 0 bases short, with 13 bases between. CDR3 sequence (DNA): TGTGCCTGGAGTGGGACCGTTACTTTAGCCAAAAACATTCAGTACTTC. Its protein product is CAWSGTVTLAKNIQYF. Complete variable domain (other parts from reference TRBV30 and TRBJ2-4): SQTIHQWPATLVQPVGSPLSLECTVEGTSNPNLYWYRQAAGRGLQLLFYSVGIGQISSEVPQNLSASRPQDRQFILSSKKLLLSDSGFYLCAWSGTVTLAKNIQYFGAGTRLSVL.

This clone was seen a handful of times. The CDR3 sequence: CSVEGHLQNPTDTQYF. DNA for the CDR3: TGCAGCGTTGAGGGGCACCTCCAAAATCCCACAGATACGCAGTATTTT. V gene TRBV29-1 combines with J gene TRBJ2-3, with D possibly being TRBD1 (5 bases). Trimming took 3 bases from V and 2 from J, leaving 18 bases between them. Germline V gene data show CDR1 as SQVTM and CDR2 as ANQGSEA. The CDR3 spans 16 residues.

V is TRBV29-1 and J is TRBJ2-5; 7 bases are shared with TRBD2. CDR3 length: 12 residues. Trimming at V came to 3 bases and at J to 5 bases, leaving 3 bases not matched to a gene. Per germline, CDR1 SQVTM and CDR2 ANQGSEA. In nucleotides, the CDR3 is TGCAGCGTTGATGCGGGAGAGGAGACCCAGTACTTC. Translating gives CSVDAGEETQYF.

This clone was counted only a few times. This chain connects TRBV23-1 to TRBJ2-5, with D unclear. TRBV23-1 falls under the ORF class, with uncertain function. This CDR3 is 12 amino acids long. V lost 2 bases, J lost 11 bases, and 12 bases lay in between. For the CDR3, the DNA is TGCGCCAGCAGTCAAAAGAACCTGGGGCAGTACTTC. Translated, it gives CASSQKNLGQYF.

J is TRBJ2-7 and V is TRBV5-1, with TRBD2 identical over 8 bases. CDR3 length: 14 residues. Trimming cost V 4 bases and J 3 bases; bases outside gene matches: 6. The germline V gene encodes CDR1 SGHRS and CDR2 YFSETQ. CDR3 loop: CASSSTSGGYEQYF. For the CDR3, the DNA is TGCGCCAGCAGCAGCACTAGCGGTGGCTACGAGCAGTACTTC.

The J gene is TRBJ2-5, the V gene TRBV27, with unresolved D. Germline CDR1 MNHEY, CDR2 SMNVEV (reference sequence). V shed 7 bases and J shed 4 bases, with 7 bases lying between them. The CDR3 has 11 residues. CDR3 loop: CASIFGETQYF. DNA of the CDR3: TGTGCCAGCATTTTTGGAGAGACCCAGTACTTC.

This rearrangement joins TRBV29-1 to TRBJ1-4; D not resolved. Germline V gene sequence: CDR1 SQVTM, CDR2 ANQGSEA. The V end was cut by 0 bases, the J end by 8 bases, with 10 bases between. The CDR3 has 13 residues. For the CDR3, the DNA is TGCAGCGTTGAAGATCAGCTGGGGGAAAAACTGTTTTTT. Its translation: CSVEDQLGEKLFF.

This clone was observed a few times. This chain connects TRBV29-1 to TRBJ1-1; perhaps TRBD1 as D (5 bases). V dropped 1 base and J dropped 2 bases, with 8 bases sitting between them. In germline, CDR1 is SQVTM, CDR2 ANQGSEA. The length of the CDR3 is 13 residues. CDR3 in amino acids: CSVEAGGNTEAFF. Here the CDR3 DNA reads TGCAGCGTTGAAGCTGGGGGAAACACTGAAGCTTTCTTT.

In its sample, this clone was seen a few times. The chain recombines TRBV29-1 with TRBJ2-2; TRBD1 agrees at 7 bases. CDR3 length: 14 residues. J lost 3 bases, V lost 4 bases, and 5 bases had no gene match. The germline CDR1 and CDR2 sequences are SQVTM and ANQGSEA. Here the CDR3 reads CSVAGTVDTGELFF. CDR3 bases: TGCAGCGTTGCCGGGACAGTTGACACCGGGGAGCTGTTTTTT.

This clone appeared a single time. V and J are TRBV30 and TRBJ2-1; 9 nucleotides agree with TRBD2. The CDR3 loop spans 15 amino acids. The V segment lost 2 bases and the J segment 2 bases; nucleotides outside the gene matches: 4. Germline values: CDR1 GTSNPN, CDR2 SVGIG (reference sequence). The CDR3 loop reads CAWSTSSGTYNEQFF. The CDR3, as DNA: TGTGCCTGGAGTACCTCTAGCGGGACCTACAATGAGCAGTTCTTC.

This clone has a handful of counts. The chain employs TRBV29-1 and TRBJ2-3; perhaps D is TRBD1 or TRBD2 (5 bases each). The V and J ends lost 6 bases and 8 bases respectively, with 15 bases between them. Germline values: CDR1 SQVTM, CDR2 ANQGSEA. The CDR3 length is 12 residues. The CDR3 nucleotides read TGCAGCGTCCCCTTGGGGGTTTTTACGCAGTATTTT. This sequence encodes CSVPLGVFTQYF.

The V call is TRBV4-3, the J call TRBJ2-7; 9 bases are shared with TRBD2. The CDR3 spans 16 residues. CDR1 and CDR2 (germline): LGHNA, YSLEER. Losses at the gene ends were 0 bases for V and 7 bases for J; bases not matched to a gene: 10. CDR3 amino acids: CASSQDSRAAGGEQYF. The DNA for the CDR3 is TGCGCCAGCAGCCAAGATTCGCGGGCTGCGGGAGGGGAGCAGTACTTC.

The chain combines TRBV29-1 with TRBJ2-1; 8 nucleotides match TRBD1. Germline V gives CDR1 SQVTM, CDR2 ANQGSEA. The CDR3 is 14 amino acids. Losses at the gene ends were 4 bases for V and 5 bases for J; bases not matched to a gene: 7. In DNA form, the CDR3 reads TGCAGCGTTGTCGGGCAGGGGGCGGACAATGAGCAGTTCTTC. Amino acids: CSVVGQGADNEQFF.

This clone was counted ten times or more. The genes are TRBV28 and TRBJ2-4; TRBD2 is a possible D gene (5 bases). V was cut by 7 bases and J by 9 bases, with 13 bases left in between. This CDR3 is built from 12 residues. The germline gives CDR1 MDHEN, CDR2 SYDVKM. The chain's CDR3 is CASTPPRGIQYF. In nucleotides, the CDR3 is TGTGCCAGCACTCCACCCCGGGGCATTCAGTACTTC.

The chain employs TRBV27 and TRBJ1-2, with TRBD1 identical over 8 bases. Germline-derived CDR1 and CDR2 are MNHEY and SMNVEV (reference sequence). The ends lost 5 bases at V and 6 bases at J; junction bases unmatched: 8. The CDR3 length is 14 residues. CDR3 DNA: TGTGCCAGCAGTGCCGGACAGGGCCGAGATGGCTACACCTTC. This codes for CASSAGQGRDGYTF.

The V and J genes are TRBV29-1 and TRBJ1-1; D is undetermined. Germline CDR1 is SQVTM and CDR2 is ANQGSEA. The CDR3 loop spans 13 amino acids. Trimming removed 7 bases at V and 1 base at J, with 13 bases between. In DNA form, the CDR3 reads TGCAGCGATTTCGACGGTCAGAACACTGAAGCTTTCTTT. This translates into CSDFDGQNTEAFF.